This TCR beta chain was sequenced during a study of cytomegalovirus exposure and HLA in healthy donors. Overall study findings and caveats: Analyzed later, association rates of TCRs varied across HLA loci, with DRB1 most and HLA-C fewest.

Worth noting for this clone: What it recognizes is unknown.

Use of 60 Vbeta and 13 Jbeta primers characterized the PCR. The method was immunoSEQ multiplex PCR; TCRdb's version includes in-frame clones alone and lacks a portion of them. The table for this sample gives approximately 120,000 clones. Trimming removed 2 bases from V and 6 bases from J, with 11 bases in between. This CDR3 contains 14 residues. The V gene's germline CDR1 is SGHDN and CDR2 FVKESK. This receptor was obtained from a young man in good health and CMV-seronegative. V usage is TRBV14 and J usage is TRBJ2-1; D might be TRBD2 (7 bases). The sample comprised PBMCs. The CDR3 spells CASSQLGGPNEQFF. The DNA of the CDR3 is TGTGCCAGCAGCCAACTCGGGGGGCCCAATGAGCAGTTCTTC.